This passage covers 2 T cell receptor beta chains from one sample sequenced in a study of control samples from healthy donors and cancer patients. Clones were read by immunoSEQ multiplex PCR, and TCRdb kept only the in-frame ones, dropping some. The sample shows about 100,000 clones, almost 90% of them seen only once. The sample taken for sequencing was blood. The receptors shown here come from a man aged 25 to 40 in good health.

A word on this clone: Other DNA sequences in this specimen translate into the identical CDR3. DNA of the CDR3: TGTGCCAGTAGTACCCGGACAGGGGCTAACTATGGCTACACCTTC. Its protein is CASSTRTGANYGYTF. The chain carries TRBV19 and TRBJ1-2; 9 bases are shared with TRBD1. The CDR3 sequence is 15 residues long. Germline loops: CDR1 LNHDA, CDR2 SQIVND (reference sequence). J gave up 0 bases and V 4 bases, and 3 bases lay outside the gene matches.

The CDR3 coding sequence is TGTGCCAGCAGTCAACAGACAGGGGGCGTCACTGAAGCTTTCTTT. Translation: CASSQQTGGVTEAFF. The chain combines TRBV27 with TRBJ1-1, with 10 bases aligning to TRBD1. The germline V gene encodes CDR1 MNHEY and CDR2 SMNVEV (reference sequence). The ends lost 5 bases at V and 4 bases at J; junction bases unmatched: 7. The CDR3 has 15 residues.